This is a list of T cell receptor beta chains from one sample in a study of blood T cell repertoires in COVID-19. Using immunoSEQ multiplex PCR, the repertoire was profiled, and TCRdb retains in-frame clones only, with some absent. The repertoire consists of about 50,000 clones, with more than 70% occurring once and the leading ten covering approximately 5.2%. The sequencing input was peripheral blood. The receptors stem from a human donor in a cohort sampled during active COVID-19. CDR3s include the opening cysteine and the closing phenylalanine or tryptophan. D genes are given only for firm matches. Size is omitted from some rows. Given values are once, few, many or a class for expanded clones.

length | D | J | V | size | DNA | CDR3
15 | . | TRBJ1-1 | TRBV27 | . | TGTGCCAGCAGTTTTGGGTCGGGGGGCAGGTCTGAAGCTTTCTTT | CASSFGSGGRSEAFF
12 | TRBD1 | TRBJ2-7 | TRBV30 | . | TGTGCCTGGAACAGGGGGCGGGACGAGCAGTACTTC | CAWNRGRDEQYF
13 | . | TRBJ2-5 | TRBV24-1 | few | TGTGCCACCAGTGAACAACAAGGCAGGGCCCAGTACTTC | CATSEQQGRAQYF
13 | . | TRBJ2-1 | TRBV20-1 | . | TGCAGTGCTAGTCGGACTCCTCACAATGAGCAGTTCTTC | CSASRTPHNEQFF
16 | TRBD1 | TRBJ1-2 | TRBV5-4 | . | TGTGCCAGCAGCTTGGGACAGGGCATGACGGACTATGGCTACACCTTC | CASSLGQGMTDYGYTF
12 | . | TRBJ1-3 | TRBV12-3/TRBV12-4 | once | TGTGCCAGCAGTTTCACTGGAAACACCATATATTTT | CASSFTGNTIYF
16 | TRBD1 | TRBJ1-3 | TRBV5-1 | . | TGCGCCAGCAGCCTGTTACAGGGGTCAAACGGAAACACCATATATTTT | CASSLLQGSNGNTIYF
15 | . | TRBJ1-2 | TRBV30 | . | TGTGCCTGGAGTGTACTTGGCAGCGTACCCTATGGCTACACCTTC | CAWSVLGSVPYGYTF
16 | TRBD1 | TRBJ1-1 | TRBV18 | once | TGTGCCAGCTCACCGCGTACAGGGGGCTTTCACACTGAAGCTTTCTTT | CASSPRTGGFHTEAFF
14 | . | TRBJ1-2 | TRBV30 | few | TGTGCCTGGAGTGGAGGGGAGGGAAAAGGGGGCTACACCTTC | CAWSGGEGKGGYTF
15 | . | TRBJ2-3 | TRBV19 | . | TGTGCCAGTAGTCCCCCCGTGGGTGGAGTGGGTACGCAGTATTTT | CASSPPVGGVGTQYF
15 | TRBD1 | TRBJ1-4 | TRBV4-2 | . | TGTGCCAGCAGCCAAGTGGGGACAGGGGATGAAAAACTGTTTTTT | CASSQVGTGDEKLFF
14 | . | TRBJ2-2 | TRBV30 | . | TGTGCCTGGAGTGACGGTTTTAGCACCGGGGAGCTGTTTTTT | CAWSDGFSTGELFF
15 | TRBD2 | TRBJ2-5 | TRBV24-1 | . | TGTGCCACCAGTGATTTAAATGGGGGGGAAGAGACCCAGTACTTC | CATSDLNGGEETQYF
16 | . | TRBJ1-3 | TRBV19 | . | TGTGCCAGTAGTATGATGGTCTCGGCGGGGGGAAACACCATATATTTT | CASSMMVSAGGNTIYF
14 | . | TRBJ1-6 | TRBV27 | . | TGTGCCAGCCGACGGGACAACTATAATTCACCCCTCCACTTT | CASRRDNYNSPLHF
14 | . | TRBJ2-7 | TRBV2 | . | TGTGCCAGCAGTGCACAGGGCGCGGCCTACGAGCAGTACTTC | CASSAQGAAYEQYF
12 | . | TRBJ2-7 | TRBV24-1 | . | TGTGCCACCAGTAAGCGGTACTACGAGCAGTACTTC | CATSKRYYEQYF
15 | TRBD2 | TRBJ2-2 | TRBV5-1 | . | TGCGCCAGCAGCTTGGGAGCGGGGTTAGCCGGGGAGCTGTTTTTT | CASSLGAGLAGELFF
16 | . | TRBJ2-2 | TRBV2 | . | TGTGCCAGTAAAATCAACAGTCCCTTAAACACCGGGGAGCTGTTTTTT | CASKINSPLNTGELFF
14 | . | TRBJ1-2 | TRBV21-1 | . | TGTGCCAGCAGCAAATTATCAGGGGGGCCAGGCTACACCTTC | CASSKLSGGPGYTF
17 | . | TRBJ2-3 | TRBV3-1/TRBV3-2 | . | TGTGCCAGCAGCCAAGGTCTGAGCGGCATCACCCGAGATACGCAGTATTTT | CASSQGLSGITRDTQYF
14 | TRBD2 | TRBJ2-5 | TRBV3-1/TRBV3-2 | . | TGTGCCAGCAGATATGGACTAGCCGGGCAGGCCCAGTACTTC | CASRYGLAGQAQYF
12 | . | TRBJ2-1 | TRBV9 | . | TGTGCCAGCAGCGTCCACTACAATGAGCAGTTCTTC | CASSVHYNEQFF
16 | . | TRBJ2-3 | TRBV7-8 | . | TGTGCCAGCAGCAAAACCACTCTTGTAGGCACAGATACGCAGTATTTT | CASSKTTLVGTDTQYF
12 | . | TRBJ2-7 | TRBV2 | . | TGTGCCAGCAGTCCCGGTACCTACGAGCAGTACTTC | CASSPGTYEQYF
15 | TRBD1 | TRBJ1-2 | TRBV12-5 | once | TGTGCTAGTGGTTTACTCACCACAGGGGGGGGTGGCTACACCTTC | CASGLLTTGGGGYTF
16 | TRBD2 | TRBJ2-1 | TRBV7-2 | . | TGTGCCAGCAGCTTATCGGCGCGGGGGGTCTACAATGAGCAGTTCTTC | CASSLSARGVYNEQFF
12 | TRBD2 | TRBJ2-7 | TRBV5-1 | . | TGCGCCAGCAACGGGGGGTCCTACGAGCAGTACTTC | CASNGGSYEQYF
14 | . | TRBJ1-3 | TRBV5-1 | . | TGCGCCAGCAGCTTGGACAGCTCTGGAAACACCATATATTTT | CASSLDSSGNTIYF
15 | . | TRBJ1-6 | TRBV6-1 | . | TGTGCCAGCAGTGATATACAGATCTATAATTCACCCCTCCACTTT | CASSDIQIYNSPLHF
15 | . | TRBJ1-3 | TRBV5-1 | . | TGCGCCAGCAGCTCGGGCCACCTGTCGGGAGACACCATATATTTT | CASSSGHLSGDTIYF
16 | . | TRBJ2-3 | TRBV3-1/TRBV3-2 | . | TGTGCCAGCAGCCCTACCCGACTACTTTTCACAGATACGCAGTATTTT | CASSPTRLLFTDTQYF
15 | . | TRBJ2-5 | TRBV24-1 | once | TGTGCCACCAGTGATCCCGCAGGGGTGGGAGAGACCCAGTACTTC | CATSDPAGVGETQYF
11 | . | TRBJ2-1 | TRBV24-1 | . | TGTGCCACCAGTGAAGGAGGGAGGCAGTTCTTC | CATSEGGRQFF
15 | TRBD1 | TRBJ2-4 | TRBV6-5 | few | TGTGCCAGTACCCTCACCGGGACAGGGAAAAACATTCAGTACTTC | CASTLTGTGKNIQYF
14 | . | TRBJ2-7 | TRBV5-5 | . | TGTGCCAGCAGCTTGGGAGGGGGTCTACTCGAGCAGTACTTC | CASSLGGGLLEQYF
16 | TRBD2 | TRBJ2-3 | TRBV7-3 | . | TGTGCCAGCAGCTTAGGGAGGGGATTTGGTACAGATACGCAGTATTTT | CASSLGRGFGTDTQYF
14 | . | TRBJ2-3 | TRBV5-1 | . | TGCGCCAGCAGAGAAGGGGTTTTCCCTGATACGCAGTATTTT | CASREGVFPDTQYF
13 | TRBD1 | TRBJ2-1 | TRBV10-1 | few | TGCGCCAGCCAGAGGGGACAGGACAATGAGCAGTTCTTC | CASQRGQDNEQFF
14 | . | TRBJ2-1 | TRBV19 | . | TGTGCCAGTAGCCGACAGGAAGCCGCCGATGAGCAGTTCTTC | CASSRQEAADEQFF
13 | TRBD1 | TRBJ1-1 | TRBV9 | once | TGTGCCAGCAGCGGAACAGGGGTCACTGAAGCTTTCTTT | CASSGTGVTEAFF
18 | TRBD1 | TRBJ2-6 | TRBV9 | . | TGTGCCAGCAGCACCGGGACAGGGGTTTCCCCTGGGGCCAACGTCCTGACTTTC | CASSTGTGVSPGANVLTF
11 | . | TRBJ1-3 | TRBV9 | . | TGTGCCAGCAGCGGAAAGGCCGGGACATCTTTT | CASSGKAGTSF
14 | . | TRBJ2-1 | TRBV12-5 | . | TGTGCTAGTGGGTTGGGGATGGGACAAAATGAGCAGTTCTTC | CASGLGMGQNEQFF
16 | . | TRBJ2-1 | TRBV5-6 | once | TGTGCCAGCAGCTTGTTCTCAGGGAACTCCTACAATGAGCAGTTCTTC | CASSLFSGNSYNEQFF
14 | . | TRBJ1-1 | TRBV7-3 | . | TGTGCCAGCAGCTTACAGGGAAGGGACACTGAAGCTTTCTTT | CASSLQGRDTEAFF
16 | TRBD1 | TRBJ2-6 | TRBV15 | . | TGTGCCACCAGCCGCGACAGGGGATCTGGGGCCAACGTCCTGACTTTC | CATSRDRGSGANVLTF
17 | TRBD1 | TRBJ1-6 | TRBV9 | . | TGTGCCAGCAGCATAGCCCGGGACAGGGGAGATAATTCACCCCTCCACTTT | CASSIARDRGDNSPLHF
14 | . | TRBJ1-1 | TRBV27 | . | TGTGCCAGCAGTTCCTACAGGGCCCGCACTGAAGCTTTCTTT | CASSSYRARTEAFF
15 | TRBD2 | TRBJ2-5 | TRBV5-1 | . | TGCGCCAGCAGCTTGGTAGCGGGGGGCGGGGAGACCCAGTACTTC | CASSLVAGGGETQYF
11 | . | TRBJ2-4 | TRBV27 | once | TGTGCCAGCAGTTCCGGAGGCATTCAGTACTTC | CASSSGGIQYF
15 | TRBD1 | TRBJ1-1 | TRBV6-7 | . | TGTGCCAGCAGCGAACTCAGGGGGAGACCAACTGAAGCTTTCTTT | CASSELRGRPTEAFF
13 | . | TRBJ2-1 | TRBV3-1/TRBV3-2 | . | TGTGCCAGCAGCCAAGATCACGCGGGGAAGCAGTTCTTC | CASSQDHAGKQFF
15 | TRBD1 | TRBJ1-5 | TRBV2 | . | TGTGCCAGCAGTGTTGGGGGACAGGGAACGCAGCCCCAGCATTTT | CASSVGGQGTQPQHF